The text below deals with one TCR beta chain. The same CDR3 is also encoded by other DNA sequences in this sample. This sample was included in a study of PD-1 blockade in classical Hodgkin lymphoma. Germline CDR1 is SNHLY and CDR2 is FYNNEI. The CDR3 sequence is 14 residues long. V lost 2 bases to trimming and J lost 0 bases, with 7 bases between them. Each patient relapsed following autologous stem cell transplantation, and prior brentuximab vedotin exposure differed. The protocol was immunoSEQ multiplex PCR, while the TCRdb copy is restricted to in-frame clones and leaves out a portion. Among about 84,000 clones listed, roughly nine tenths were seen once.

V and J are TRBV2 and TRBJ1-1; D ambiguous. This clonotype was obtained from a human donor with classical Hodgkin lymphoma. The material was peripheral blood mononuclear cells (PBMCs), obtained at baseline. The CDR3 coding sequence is TGTGCCAGCAGTGAATCGGGGATGAACACTGAAGCTTTCTTT. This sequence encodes CASSESGMNTEAFF.